This entry describes one T cell receptor beta chain. Its antigen is unknown. This sample stems from a study of T cells after yellow fever vaccination. For the study at large: When fractions had low cell numbers, they were prepared with SMART-Seq v4 Ultra Low Input.

Points from the study as a whole: A large majority of primary-vaccination clones showed up again after the booster (around 95% CD4, approximately 90% CD8).

5'RACE template switching generated TCR cDNA, adding a universal primer site and UMIs. TCRdb itself ran the 5' RACE reads through MiXCR, one entry per CDR3 protein. In the table there are approximately 120,000 distinct CDR3 sequences, about 8.4% of which are singletons. The trim removed 4 bases at V and 4 bases at J, leaving 9 bases unmatched. Germline CDR1 MGHRA, CDR2 YSYEKL. The CDR3 sequence is 15 residues long. The sequence derives from a man aged 18 to 30 who received the YFV17D yellow fever vaccine. This sequence joins TRBV4-1 and TRBJ2-7, with TRBD2 identical over 8 bases. The sample was CD8+ T cells sorted from PBMCs, taken on the day of the yellow fever booster vaccination. The CDR3 is CASSRLVREGYEQYF. The CDR3 DNA reads TGCGCCAGCAGCCGACTAGTACGGGAGGGTTACGAGCAGTACTTC.